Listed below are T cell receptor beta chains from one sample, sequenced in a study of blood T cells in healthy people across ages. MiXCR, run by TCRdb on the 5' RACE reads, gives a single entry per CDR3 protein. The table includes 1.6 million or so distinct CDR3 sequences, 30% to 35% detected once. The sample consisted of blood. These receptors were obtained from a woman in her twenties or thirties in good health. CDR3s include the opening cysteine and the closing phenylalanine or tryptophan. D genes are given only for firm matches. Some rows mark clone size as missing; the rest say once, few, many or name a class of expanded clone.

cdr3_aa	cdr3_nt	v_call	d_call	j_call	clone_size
CASSGLAGAETQYF	TGTGCCAGCAGCGGACTAGCGGGAGCAGAGACCCAGTACTTC	TRBV9	TRBD2	TRBJ2-5	-
CSARDGRVQPQHF	TGCAGTGCTAGAGATGGTAGGGTTCAGCCCCAGCATTTT	TRBV20-1	-	TRBJ1-5	few
CASSHLIGQGACEQYF	TGTGCCAGCAGCCATCTCATTGGACAGGGGGCCTGCGAGCAGTACTTC	TRBV3-1	TRBD1	TRBJ2-7	-
CASRLTGSTEAFF	TGTGCCAGCAGATTAACAGGGAGCACTGAAGCTTTCTTT	TRBV5-5	-	TRBJ1-1	-
CASRYRDRYNQPQHF	TGTGCCAGCAGGTATCGGGACAGGTATAATCAGCCCCAGCATTTT	TRBV28	TRBD1	TRBJ1-5	-
CSASLAGVPDTQYF	TGCAGTGCGAGTCTAGCGGGAGTCCCAGATACGCAGTATTTT	TRBV20-1	TRBD2	TRBJ2-3	-
CASKAGLAGALHEQFF	TGTGCCAGCAAAGCCGGACTAGCGGGAGCGCTACATGAGCAGTTCTTC	TRBV25-1	TRBD2	TRBJ2-1	few
CVSEVVSGTEAFF	TGTGTCTCTGAAGTAGTGAGTGGCACTGAAGCTTTCTTT	TRBV6-2/TRBV6-3	-	TRBJ1-1	-
CASSLTLAGDFYEQYF	TGTGCCAGCAGTTTAACACTAGCGGGAGATTTCTACGAGCAGTACTTC	TRBV28	TRBD2	TRBJ2-7	-
CASTEQGGGEKLFF	TGCGCCAGCACGGAACAGGGTGGAGGAGAAAAACTGTTTTTT	TRBV5-1	-	TRBJ1-4	-
CASSLRDLEQFF	TGTGCCAGCAGCCTTCGGGATTTGGAGCAGTTCTTC	TRBV7-9	-	TRBJ2-1	few
CATSASDRVSNQPQHF	TGTGCCACCAGTGCCTCGGACAGGGTAAGCAATCAGCCCCAGCATTTT	TRBV24-1	TRBD1	TRBJ1-5	once
CASSDPLGDRNSPLHF	TGTGCCAGCAGTGACCCCCTCGGGGACAGAAATTCACCCCTCCACTTT	TRBV25-1	TRBD1	TRBJ1-6	-
CASSFGGTQFF	TGTGCCAGCAGTTTCGGGGGAACGCAGTTCTTC	TRBV12-3/TRBV12-4	-	TRBJ2-1	few
CASSLLQALLYGYTF	TGTGCCAGCAGCTTACTACAGGCGCTACTCTATGGCTACACCTTC	TRBV7-9	-	TRBJ1-2	-
CASSSQSDTQYF	TGTGCCAGCAGCTCACAGTCAGATACGCAGTATTTT	TRBV7-6	-	TRBJ2-3	-
CAISVDRGVYEQYF	TGTGCCATCAGTGTAGACAGGGGGGTCTACGAGCAGTACTTC	TRBV10-3	TRBD1	TRBJ2-7	-
CSARGAASGRGPQETQYF	TGCAGTGCTAGAGGGGCGGCTAGCGGGAGGGGCCCTCAAGAGACCCAGTACTTC	TRBV20-1	TRBD2	TRBJ2-5	few
CASRSSGGWSYTF	TGTGCCAGCAGATCTAGTGGGGGATGGAGCTACACCTTC	TRBV3-1	-	TRBJ1-2	-
CATSWGESYEQYF	TGTGCCACCAGCTGGGGGGAATCCTACGAGCAGTACTTC	TRBV24-1	-	TRBJ2-7	-
CASTETGGNAEAFF	TGTGCCAGCACCGAGACAGGGGGCAACGCTGAAGCTTTCTTT	TRBV12-3/TRBV12-4	TRBD1	TRBJ1-1	few
CASSRVAGTEAFF	TGTGCCAGCTCTCGAGTGGCGGGCACTGAAGCTTTCTTT	TRBV6-5	-	TRBJ1-1	-
CASSQNSLGYTF	TGTGCCAGCAGTCAGAACAGTCTTGGCTACACCTTC	TRBV28	-	TRBJ1-2	-
CSARDRGYQPQHF	TGCAGTGCTAGAGATCGAGGGTATCAGCCCCAGCATTTT	TRBV20-1	-	TRBJ1-5	few
CASSYYLFSYNEQFF	TGTGCCAGCAGTTACTACTTATTCTCCTACAATGAGCAGTTCTTC	TRBV6-2/TRBV6-3	-	TRBJ2-1	few
CATRGFAGAYEQYF	TGTGCCACGCGGGGGTTCGCGGGCGCCTACGAGCAGTACTTC	TRBV28	TRBD2	TRBJ2-7	-
CASSPQAGSQETQYF	TGTGCCAGCTCACCCCAAGCGGGAAGCCAAGAGACCCAGTACTTC	TRBV18	TRBD2	TRBJ2-5	few
CASNTGQETYEQYF	TGTGCCAGCAATACAGGACAGGAGACCTACGAGCAGTACTTC	TRBV12-3/TRBV12-4	TRBD1	TRBJ2-7	many
CASSLAVREKLFF	TGCGCCAGCAGCTTGGCCGTAAGAGAAAAACTGTTTTTT	TRBV5-1	-	TRBJ1-4	-
CASSQEGINEKLFF	TGTGCCAGCAGCCAAGAAGGCATTAATGAAAAACTGTTTTTT	TRBV3-1	-	TRBJ1-4	-
CASSLGPTTTHYNEQFF	TGTGCCAGCAGTTTGGGACCCACCACCACTCACTACAATGAGCAGTTCTTC	TRBV12-3/TRBV12-4	-	TRBJ2-1	few
CAITSGSSTDTQYF	TGTGCCATCACTAGCGGTTCTAGCACAGATACGCAGTATTTT	TRBV10-3	TRBD2	TRBJ2-3	-
CASSLLAREGQYF	TGTGCCAGCAGCTTGCTCGCCCGGGAAGGGCAGTACTTC	TRBV13	-	TRBJ2-4	-
CSVEEHHYGYTF	TGCAGTGTTGAGGAACACCACTATGGCTACACCTTC	TRBV20-1	-	TRBJ1-2	-
CSVAQGIPCEQYF	TGCAGCGTTGCACAGGGGATACCCTGCGAGCAGTACTTC	TRBV29-1	TRBD1	TRBJ2-7	-
CASVPASLAVISYNEQFF	TGCGCCAGCGTCCCAGCGTCCCTAGCGGTTATTTCCTACAATGAGCAGTTCTTC	TRBV5-1	TRBD2	TRBJ2-1	few
CASTLGGQGFPGELFF	TGTGCCAGCACCCTTGGGGGACAGGGGTTTCCCGGGGAGCTGTTTTTT	TRBV28	TRBD1	TRBJ2-2	-
CASSNRGGSGVFSSTDTQYF	TGTGCCAGCAGCAACCGGGGAGGAAGCGGAGTTTTCTCTAGCACAGATACGCAGTATTTT	TRBV21-1	-	TRBJ2-3	-
CASSLSSGLYLYF	TGTGCCAGCAGTTTAAGTTCGGGACTATACTTGTACTTC	TRBV12-3/TRBV12-4	TRBD2	TRBJ2-5	many
CASSPQGGTTDTQYF	TGTGCCAGCAGCCCTCAGGGCGGGACCACAGATACGCAGTATTTT	TRBV27	-	TRBJ2-3	few
CASSPGQGRTVNTEAFF	TGTGCCAGCAGCCCAGGACAGGGGCGGACGGTGAACACTGAAGCTTTCTTT	TRBV9	TRBD1	TRBJ1-1	-
CASSPTLGSGRAVYYEQYF	TGTGCCAGCAGTCCCACTTTGGGTAGCGGGAGGGCCGTTTACTACGAGCAGTACTTC	TRBV28	TRBD2	TRBJ2-7	-
CASSLLTGDGDTQYF	TGTGCCAGCAGCCTCCTGACGGGTGACGGAGATACGCAGTATTTT	TRBV7-6	-	TRBJ2-3	-
CSARDYLFTLHF	TGCAGTGCTAGGGACTATCTTTTCACCCTCCACTTT	TRBV20-1	-	TRBJ1-6	-
CCARGGRGGSYNEQFF	TGCTGTGCTAGGGGCGGCAGGGGAGGCTCCTACAATGAGCAGTTCTTC	TRBV20-1	-	TRBJ2-1	-
CASKIASTTEAFF	TGTGCCAGCAAAATCGCATCGACCACTGAAGCTTTCTTT	TRBV28	-	TRBJ1-1	-
CAWSVTSTDTQYF	TGTGCCTGGAGTGTAACTAGCACAGATACGCAGTATTTT	TRBV30	-	TRBJ2-3	many
CATSRDMGLDTQYF	TGTGCCACCAGCAGAGATATGGGGTTGGATACGCAGTATTTT	TRBV15	-	TRBJ2-3	-
CSAREFAGAGLEQYF	TGCAGTGCTAGAGAGTTTGCGGGAGCAGGTCTCGAGCAGTACTTC	TRBV20-1	TRBD2	TRBJ2-7	-
CASRTTWGGAYEQYF	TGCGCCAGCAGGACCACTTGGGGGGGAGCCTACGAGCAGTACTTC	TRBV5-1	TRBD2	TRBJ2-7	-
CASSEVRATNQPQHF	TGTGCCAGCAGTGAGGTCCGGGCCACAAATCAGCCCCAGCATTTT	TRBV6-1	-	TRBJ1-5	-
CSATGGANVLTF	TGCAGTGCCACTGGTGGGGCCAACGTCCTGACTTTC	TRBV20-1	-	TRBJ2-6	many
CASSYRNSITYEQYF	TGTGCCAGCAGCTACAGAAATTCTATAACCTACGAGCAGTACTTC	TRBV5-6	-	TRBJ2-7	once
CSGRQGGSNQPQHF	TGCAGTGGTCGACAGGGTGGTAGCAATCAGCCCCAGCATTTT	TRBV20-1	TRBD1	TRBJ1-5	-
CASSRSVGTTGTGELFF	TGCGCCAGCAGCCGTTCCGTAGGGACTACGGGGACCGGGGAGCTGTTTTTT	TRBV4-1	TRBD2	TRBJ2-2	-
CASSVGSGGSTDTQYF	TGTGCCAGCAGCGTTGGTAGCGGGGGATCCACAGATACGCAGTATTTT	TRBV9	TRBD2	TRBJ2-3	many
CASSQEWGPGHNEQFF	TGCGCCAGCAGCCAAGAATGGGGGCCTGGGCACAATGAGCAGTTCTTC	TRBV4-1	-	TRBJ2-1	-